These 2 T cell receptor beta chains share one sample of origin, sequenced in a study of vaccination effects on CD4 cells after COVID-19. Under the ViraFEST assay, PBMC were stimulated with viral peptide pools so that antigen-specific CD4+ T cells expanded. Sequencing was performed afterwards. Once cultured for roughly nine days, the cells underwent separation to obtain CD4+ T cells. The person's infection with SARS-CoV-2, confirmed by PCR, took place between March and December 2020. Antigens for these TCRs are unknown. The protocol was immunoSEQ multiplex PCR, while the TCRdb copy is restricted to in-frame clones and leaves out a portion. The table lists 20,000 to 30,000 clones, roughly four fifths of them singletons. Material: CD4+ T cells from PBMCs cultured with SARS-CoV-2 spike peptides, obtained before COVID-19 vaccination. Receptor source: a human donor who had a prior SARS-CoV-2 infection.

The chain combines TRBV21-1 with TRBJ2-7; TRBD2, the table's D call, lacks a check against the DNA. TRBV21-1 is listed as a pseudogene. The CDR3 has 14 residues. The CDR3 DNA sequence: TGTGCCAGCAGCTCAAGAAGCTTTCTTTACGAGCAGTACTTC. This encodes CASSSRSFLYEQYF.

J is TRBJ2-1 and V is TRBV11-2; no firm D call. Germline V gene lookup returns CDR1 SGHAT and CDR2 FQNNGV. This CDR3 comprises 15 residues. The V end lost 0 bases, the J end lost 14 bases, and 20 bases lay between the germline ends. CDR3 DNA sequence: TGTGCCAGCAGCTTAGATCCGGTCCCGGGTGCTAAGAAGTTCTTC. Residues: CASSLDPVPGAKKFF.